The 29 T cell receptor beta chains in this list originate from one sample, sequenced in a study of blood T cell repertoires in COVID-19. Measured with immunoSEQ multiplex PCR; TCRdb has only the in-frame clones, and not every one. In the table there are 390,000 or so clones, more than 80% of which are singletons. The sample taken for sequencing was peripheral blood. The source is a woman aged 25 to 39 with COVID-19, enrolled during active disease.

The chain has TRBV12-3 or TRBV12-4 and TRBJ2-7; TRBD1 might be the D (6 bases). The CDR3 has 13 amino acids. The V end lost 1 base, the J end lost 12 bases, and 16 bases lay between the germline ends. As DNA, the CDR3 is TGTGCCAGCAGTTTAGTCGGAGTGGACAGAAGGTACTTC. Protein sequence: CASSLVGVDRRYF.

This clone was found once. The chain has TRBV28 and TRBJ2-4; 7 positions agree with TRBD1. Germline loops: CDR1 MDHEN, CDR2 SYDVKM. Trimming at V came to 6 bases and at J to 16 bases, leaving 12 bases not matched to a gene. CDR3 length: 12 residues. CDR3 protein: CASSTGQAGPYF. The CDR3 DNA reads as TGTGCCAGCAGCACCGGACAGGCCGGGCCATACTTC.

The chain has TRBV6-2 or TRBV6-3 and TRBJ1-2; D ambiguous. This CDR3 region has 15 residues. V gave up 5 bases and J gave up 2 bases, with 15 bases separating them. Germline V gene lookup returns CDR1 MNHEY and CDR2 SVGEGT. The CDR3 region has the DNA TGTGCCAGCAGTCCGACCGCTACAGTAAACTATGGCTACACCTTC. Residues: CASSPTATVNYGYTF.

The V gene is TRBV27, the J gene TRBJ1-2; D might be TRBD1 (5 bases). Trimming stripped 2 bases from V and 6 bases from J, with 13 bases between. The length of the CDR3 is 14 residues. Germline lookup yields CDR1 MNHEY and CDR2 SMNVEV (reference sequence). CDR3 loop: CASSLLGGADGYTF. The CDR3 DNA reads as TGTGCCAGCAGTTTACTTGGAGGGGCGGATGGCTACACCTTC.

The rearrangement joins TRBV29-1 to TRBJ2-7, with D maybe TRBD1 (6 bases). V was shortened by 4 bases and J by 3 bases, with 7 bases between the two germline ends. The CDR3 has 11 residues. Germline assignment: CDR1 SQVTM and CDR2 ANQGSEA. As DNA, the CDR3 is TGCAGCGTTGGGGGACACTACGAGCAGTACTTC. This encodes CSVGGHYEQYF.

The V call is TRBV5-1, the J call TRBJ1-5; 8 bases are shared with TRBD1. Germline CDR1 SGHRS, CDR2 YFSETQ. Trimming took 4 bases from V and 2 from J; bases not matched to a gene: 17. The CDR3 spans 19 residues. This chain's CDR3 is CASSPVTGAMMRRNQPQHF. The CDR3 nucleotides read TGCGCCAGCAGCCCAGTGACAGGGGCAATGATGAGGCGCAATCAGCCCCAGCATTTT.

The chain recombines TRBV29-1 with TRBJ2-5; possibly TRBD1 for D (5 bases). Per the germline V gene, CDR1 is SQVTM and CDR2 is ANQGSEA. Trimming cost V 3 bases and J 4 bases, with 15 bases left between them. The CDR3 spans 14 residues. The CDR3 spells CSVERTNKGETQYF. CDR3 bases: TGCAGCGTTGAGCGGACAAACAAGGGAGAGACCCAGTACTTC.

J is TRBJ2-5 and V is TRBV3-1 (or the pseudogene TRBV3-2); 7 nucleotides align to TRBD2. The junction had 10 bases not matched to a gene; V was cut back by 1 base and J by 2 bases. CDR1 is LGHDT and CDR2 is YNNKEL in the germline V gene (reference sequence). The CDR3 runs 17 residues. Here the CDR3 DNA reads TGTGCCAGCAGCCAAGGGAGAATTAGTAGCGGGCAAGAGACCCAGTACTTC. Translation: CASSQGRISSGQETQYF.

The V call is TRBV19, the J call TRBJ1-3; no definite D call. V was trimmed by 7 bases and J by 4 bases, leaving 14 bases between them. The CDR3 spans 14 residues. The germline V gene encodes CDR1 LNHDA and CDR2 SQIVND (reference sequence). The CDR3 nucleotides are TGTGCCAGTAAGTTTCGGACTCAAGGAAACACCATATATTTT. Translation gives CASKFRTQGNTIYF.

The chain joins TRBV7-9 to TRBJ2-7; 9 bases fit TRBD1. CDR1 and CDR2 from the germline V gene are SEHNR and FQNEAQ (reference sequence). This CDR3 comprises 14 residues. The J segment lost 4 bases and the V segment lost 5 bases, leaving 6 bases of the junction unmatched. CDR3 sequence reads: CASSPGQGTYEQYF. The CDR3 DNA is TGTGCCAGCAGCCCGGGACAGGGAACATACGAGCAGTACTTC.

The J gene is TRBJ2-1, the V gene TRBV10-1, with 12 bases that match TRBD1. With 3 bases clipped from V and 8 bases from J, the junction kept 8 bases outside the gene matches. This CDR3 has 16 residues. Looked up from germline, CDR1 is WNHNN and CDR2 is SYGVQD (reference sequence). CDR3 nucleotide sequence: TGCGCCAGCAGTGACCCCGGGACAGGGGGCATCTATGAGCAGTTCTTC. Protein: CASSDPGTGGIYEQFF.

This clone was seen a handful of times. The chain recombines TRBV7-9 with TRBJ1-6; tentative D call: TRBD1 (6 bases). V was shortened by 5 bases and J by 7 bases, with 12 bases between the two germline ends. The CDR3 totals 14 residues. The V gene's germline CDR1 is SEHNR and CDR2 FQNEAQ (reference sequence). The CDR3 here is CASSQDSPNSPLHF. In DNA, the CDR3 is TGTGCCAGCAGCCAGGACAGCCCAAATTCACCCCTCCACTTT.

J is TRBJ2-3 and V is TRBV5-6; maybe TRBD2 (6 bases). Deletions cut 4 bases from V and 4 bases from J, with 19 bases between. Looked up from germline, CDR1 is SGHDT and CDR2 is YYEEEE. This CDR3 comprises 16 residues. For the CDR3, the DNA is TGTGCCAGCAGCCCCACGACAGTGCCGGGGGCAGATACGCAGTATTTT. It yields the protein CASSPTTVPGADTQYF.

The chain links TRBV24-1 to TRBJ2-3, with 8 bases aligning to TRBD1. Trimming at V came to 2 bases and at J to 3 bases, leaving 6 bases not matched to a gene. The CDR3 covers 16 residues. The germline CDR1 and CDR2 sequences are KGHDR and SFDVKD. The CDR3, as DNA: TGTGCCACCAGTGATTACAGGGGGAGTGGAACAGATACGCAGTATTTT. Its protein is CATSDYRGSGTDTQYF.

The CDR3: CASSQRSRDTEAFF. As DNA, the CDR3 is TGTGCCAGCAGCCAAAGGAGCCGGGACACTGAAGCTTTCTTT. V is TRBV3-1 (or the pseudogene TRBV3-2) and J is TRBJ1-1; D remains unclear. CDR3 length: 14 residues. Trimming removed 2 bases at V and 3 bases at J, with 10 bases between. Germline V CDR1 and CDR2: LGHDT, YNNKEL (reference sequence).

The chain couples TRBV5-1 to TRBJ2-2; a possible D gene is TRBD2 (5 bases). Trimming left V 0 bases short and J 4 bases short, with 13 bases between. Germline V gene lookup returns CDR1 SGHRS and CDR2 YFSETQ. The CDR3 contains 16 residues. CDR3 residues: CASSLGPLEGTGELFF. CDR3 in DNA: TGCGCCAGCAGCTTGGGACCGCTCGAGGGCACCGGGGAGCTGTTTTTT.

The J gene is TRBJ2-1, the V gene TRBV10-3; D is unclear. V shed 0 bases and J shed 0 bases, with 12 bases lying between them. This CDR3 contains 17 residues. CDR1 and CDR2 from the germline V gene are ENHRY and SYGVKD. CDR3 amino acids: CAISESALSSSYNEQFF. CDR3 nucleotides: TGTGCCATCAGTGAGTCAGCCCTATCGAGCTCCTACAATGAGCAGTTCTTC.

Notes on this clone: At one end the junction does not follow the germline gene, possibly because of a read error. The chain employs TRBV6-2 or TRBV6-3 and TRBJ2-7, with a possible D match to TRBD2 (5 bases). Germline V gene sequence: CDR1 MNHEY, CDR2 SVGEGT. The CDR3 totals 13 residues. CDR3 region: CASSYSPGGIFNF. DNA for the CDR3: TGTGCCAGCAGTTACTCGCCCGGAGGAATCTTTAACTTC.

The chain is built from TRBV7-2 and TRBJ1-4; 11 positions match TRBD1. Unmatched junction bases numbered 2, after V lost 3 bases and J lost 8 bases. In germline, CDR1 is SGHTA, CDR2 FQGNSA. This CDR3 comprises 14 residues. The CDR3 bases are TGTGCCAGCAGCTTGGGGACAGGGGGGGAAAAACTGTTTTTT. This sequence encodes CASSLGTGGEKLFF.

The V gene is TRBV29-1, the J gene TRBJ2-7; TRBD2 matches at 13 bases. Germline assignment: CDR1 SQVTM and CDR2 ANQGSEA. The ends lost 4 bases at V and 6 bases at J; junction bases unmatched: 6. The length of the CDR3 is 14 residues. CDR3 in amino acids: CSVAGTSGIREQYV. The CDR3 coding sequence is TGCAGCGTTGCCGGGACTAGCGGGATCCGCGAGCAGTACGTC.

The genes are TRBV6-2 or TRBV6-3 and TRBJ1-5; D uncertain. Germline V gene sequence: CDR1 MNHEY, CDR2 SVGEGT. Trimming pared 2 bases from V and 2 bases from J, leaving 22 bases between. The CDR3 extends over 19 amino acids. CDR3 in amino acids: CASSYAAVGEGFGNQPQHF. Written as DNA, the CDR3 is TGTGCCAGCAGTTACGCAGCCGTCGGCGAGGGATTTGGCAATCAGCCCCAGCATTTT.

The CDR3 protein is CASGLETGGSGYTF. CDR3 coding DNA: TGTGCTAGTGGTTTGGAGACAGGGGGCTCGGGCTACACCTTC. This chain joins TRBV12-5 and TRBJ1-2; 10 nucleotides align to TRBD1. The CDR3 has 14 residues. Trimming removed 1 base from V and 8 bases from J; junction bases left unmatched: 4. Germline V gene sequence: CDR1 LGHNT, CDR2 FRNRAP.

The rearrangement links TRBV29-1 to TRBJ1-5; D is perhaps TRBD1 (6 bases). Per the germline V gene, CDR1 is SQVTM and CDR2 is ANQGSEA. V lost 4 bases and J 3 bases, leaving 13 bases between the germline ends. The CDR3 extends over 14 amino acids. The DNA of the CDR3 is TGCAGCGTTGGAGAGGGGGGGTTCAATCAGCCCCAGCATTTT. This translates into CSVGEGGFNQPQHF.

J is TRBJ2-1 and V is TRBV19; the match to TRBD1 covers 7 bases. Germline CDR1 reads LNHDA; CDR2 reads SQIVND (reference sequence). CDR3 length: 15 amino acids. With 3 bases clipped from V and 9 bases from J, the junction kept 11 bases outside the gene matches. The chain's CDR3 is CASSMGRGQRGEQFF. The CDR3 coding sequence is TGTGCCAGTAGTATGGGAAGGGGGCAACGGGGTGAGCAGTTCTTC.

The rearrangement uses TRBV2 and TRBJ2-3, with D maybe TRBD1 (6 bases). V shed 7 bases and J shed 0 bases, with 8 bases lying between them. This CDR3 is built from 13 residues. CDR1 SNHLY and CDR2 FYNNEI come from the germline V gene. The CDR3 sequence: CASTGASTDTQYF. The CDR3 region has the DNA TGTGCCAGCACAGGGGCTAGCACAGATACGCAGTATTTT.

The chain joins TRBV30 to TRBJ2-2; 11 bases are shared with TRBD2. V dropped 0 bases and J dropped 4; count of bases not matched to a gene: 1. The CDR3 length is 15 residues. CDR1 GTSNPN and CDR2 SVGIG come from the germline V gene (reference sequence). The CDR3 is CAWSVLAGVTGELFF. DNA of the CDR3: TGTGCCTGGAGTGTACTAGCGGGAGTCACCGGGGAGCTGTTTTTT.

J is TRBJ2-7 and V is TRBV21-1; the table's D call, TRBD1, has no DNA check behind it. TRBV21-1 is a recognized pseudogene. The CDR3 consists of 14 residues. The DNA for the CDR3 is TGTGCCAGCAGCCCTCGGACAGGGGAATACGAGCAGTACTTC. As protein: CASSPRTGEYEQYF.

This chain uses TRBV7-6 with TRBJ2-7, with D possibly matching TRBD1 (5 bases). The CDR3 length is 14 residues. Per the germline V gene, CDR1 is SGHVS and CDR2 is FNYEAQ. Between the trimmed V and J ends, which lost 1 base and 4 bases, there was a span of 11 bases. CDR3 amino acids: CASSLEGEGYEQYF. CDR3 sequence (DNA): TGTGCCAGCAGCTTAGAAGGGGAAGGGTACGAGCAGTACTTC.

The chain combines TRBV6-1 with TRBJ1-2; D not resolved. Germline CDR1 MNHNS, CDR2 SASEGT. V was trimmed by 1 base and J by 4 bases, leaving 13 bases between them. The CDR3 length is 15 residues. The CDR3 is CASSEGVTELYGYTF. The CDR3 DNA reads as TGTGCCAGCAGTGAAGGGGTAACAGAGCTCTATGGCTACACCTTC.